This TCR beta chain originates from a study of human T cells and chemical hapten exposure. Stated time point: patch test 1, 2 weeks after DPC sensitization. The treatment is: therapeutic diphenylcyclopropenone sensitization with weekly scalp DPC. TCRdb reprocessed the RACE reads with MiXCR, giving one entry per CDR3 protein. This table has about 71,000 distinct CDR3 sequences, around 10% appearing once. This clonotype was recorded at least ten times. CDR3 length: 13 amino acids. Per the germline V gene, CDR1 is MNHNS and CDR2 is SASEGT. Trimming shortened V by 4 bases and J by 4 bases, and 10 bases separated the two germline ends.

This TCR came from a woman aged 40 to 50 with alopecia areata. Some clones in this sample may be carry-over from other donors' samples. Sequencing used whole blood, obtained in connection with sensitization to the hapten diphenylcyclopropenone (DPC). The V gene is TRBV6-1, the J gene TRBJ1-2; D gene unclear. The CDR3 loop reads CASSGPYRYGYTF. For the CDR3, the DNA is TGTGCCAGCAGTGGGCCATACCGCTATGGCTACACCTTC.